This note documents a single T cell receptor (beta chain) sequence. The TCRbeta library was prepared with unique molecular identifiers. TCRdb re-called the PCR reads through MiXCR, storing one row per CDR3 protein. The table lists about 980,000 distinct CDR3 sequences, roughly 29% of them singletons. This entry belongs to a study of T-cell reconstitution after alpha-beta-depleted transplantation in children. This specimen consisted of PBMCs, mostly from graft donor cells, obtained 360 days after TCRalphabeta/CD19-depleted stem cell transplant. The TCR was taken from a boy in the first two years of life who had a stem cell transplant for SCID, so the T cells may come from the graft donor.

CDR3 amino acids: CASRKGLAGAFRDTQYF. The DNA for the CDR3 is TGTGCCAGCAGAAAGGGACTAGCGGGGGCCTTCCGGGATACGCAGTATTTT. J is TRBJ2-3 and V is TRBV2; the match to TRBD2 covers 14 bases. Germline-derived CDR1 and CDR2 are SNHLY and FYNNEI. This CDR3 is built from 17 residues. J was trimmed by 6 bases and V by 6 bases; bases with no gene match: 11.